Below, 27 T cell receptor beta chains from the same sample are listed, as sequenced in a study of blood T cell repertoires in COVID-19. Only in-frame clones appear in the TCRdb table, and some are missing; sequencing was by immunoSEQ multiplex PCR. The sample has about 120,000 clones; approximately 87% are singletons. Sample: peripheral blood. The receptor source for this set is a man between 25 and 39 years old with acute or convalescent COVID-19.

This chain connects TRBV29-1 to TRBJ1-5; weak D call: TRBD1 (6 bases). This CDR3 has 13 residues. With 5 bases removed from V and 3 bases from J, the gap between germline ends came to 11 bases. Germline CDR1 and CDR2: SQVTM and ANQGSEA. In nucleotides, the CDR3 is TGCAGCGTTTCAGGGGCCTTCAATCAGCCCCAGCATTTT. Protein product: CSVSGAFNQPQHF.

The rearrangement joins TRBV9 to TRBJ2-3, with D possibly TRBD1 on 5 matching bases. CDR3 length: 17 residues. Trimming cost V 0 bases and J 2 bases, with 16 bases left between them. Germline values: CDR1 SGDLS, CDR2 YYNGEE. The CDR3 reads CASSVEGKGRITDTQYF. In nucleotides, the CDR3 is TGTGCCAGCAGCGTAGAGGGGAAGGGGCGGATCACAGATACGCAGTATTTT.

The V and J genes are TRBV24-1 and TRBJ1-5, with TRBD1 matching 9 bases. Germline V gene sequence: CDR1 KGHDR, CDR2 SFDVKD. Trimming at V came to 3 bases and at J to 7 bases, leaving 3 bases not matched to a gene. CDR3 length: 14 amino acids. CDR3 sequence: CATSDSDRGQPQHF. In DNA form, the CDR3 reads TGTGCCACCAGTGATAGTGACAGGGGGCAGCCCCAGCATTTT.

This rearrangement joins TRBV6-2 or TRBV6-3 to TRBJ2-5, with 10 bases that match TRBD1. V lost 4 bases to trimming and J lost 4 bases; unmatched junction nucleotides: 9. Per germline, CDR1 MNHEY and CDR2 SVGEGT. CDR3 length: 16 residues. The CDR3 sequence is CASSSIYRDRGETQYF. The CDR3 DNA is TGTGCCAGCAGTTCAATCTACCGGGACAGGGGAGAGACCCAGTACTTC.

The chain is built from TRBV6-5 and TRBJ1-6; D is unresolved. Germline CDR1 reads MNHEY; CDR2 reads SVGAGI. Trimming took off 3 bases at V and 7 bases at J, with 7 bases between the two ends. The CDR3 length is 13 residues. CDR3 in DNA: TGTGCCAGCAGTTATTACCGGAATTCACCCCTCCACTTT. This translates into CASSYYRNSPLHF.

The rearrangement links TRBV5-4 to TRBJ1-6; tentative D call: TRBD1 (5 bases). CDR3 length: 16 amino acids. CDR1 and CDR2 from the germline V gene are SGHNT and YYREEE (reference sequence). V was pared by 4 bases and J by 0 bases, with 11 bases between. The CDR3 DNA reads TGTGCCAGCAGCCGACAGATCAGCTCCTATAATTCACCCCTCCACTTT. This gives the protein CASSRQISSYNSPLHF.

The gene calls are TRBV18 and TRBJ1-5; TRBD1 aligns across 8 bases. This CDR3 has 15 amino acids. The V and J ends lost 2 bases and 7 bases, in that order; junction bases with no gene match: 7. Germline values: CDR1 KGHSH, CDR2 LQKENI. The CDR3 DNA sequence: TGTGCCAGCTCACCAGAGGCAGGGGGCATCCAGCCCCAGCATTTT. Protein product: CASSPEAGGIQPQHF.

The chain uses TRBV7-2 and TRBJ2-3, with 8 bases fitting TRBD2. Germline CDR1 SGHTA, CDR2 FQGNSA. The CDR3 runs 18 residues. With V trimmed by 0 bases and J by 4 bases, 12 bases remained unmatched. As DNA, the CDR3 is TGTGCCAGCAGCTTAGCGGCTGGGGCGGGGGGCCCCTCAGATACGCAGTATTTT. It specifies CASSLAAGAGGPSDTQYF.

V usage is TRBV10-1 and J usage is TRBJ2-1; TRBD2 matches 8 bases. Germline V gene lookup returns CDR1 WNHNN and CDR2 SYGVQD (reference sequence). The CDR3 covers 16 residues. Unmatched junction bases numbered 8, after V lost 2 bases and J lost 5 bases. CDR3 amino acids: CASSEMKTSVDNEQFF. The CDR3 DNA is TGCGCCAGCAGTGAGATGAAGACTAGCGTAGACAATGAGCAGTTCTTC.

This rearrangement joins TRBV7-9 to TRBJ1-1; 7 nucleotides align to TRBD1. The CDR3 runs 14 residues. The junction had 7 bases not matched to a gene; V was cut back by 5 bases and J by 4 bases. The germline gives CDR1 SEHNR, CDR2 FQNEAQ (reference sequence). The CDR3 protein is CASSLVDRVTEAFF. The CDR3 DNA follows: TGTGCCAGCAGCCTCGTTGACAGGGTCACTGAAGCTTTCTTT.

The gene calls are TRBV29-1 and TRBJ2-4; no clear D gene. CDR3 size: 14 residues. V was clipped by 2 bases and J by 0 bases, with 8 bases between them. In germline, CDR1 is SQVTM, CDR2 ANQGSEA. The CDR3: CSVEQALAKNIQYF. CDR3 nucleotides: TGCAGCGTTGAACAGGCCCTAGCCAAAAACATTCAGTACTTC. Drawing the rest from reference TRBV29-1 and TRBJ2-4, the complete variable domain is SAVISQKPSRDICQRGTSLTIQCQVDSQVTMMFWYRQQPGQSLTLIATANQGSEATYESGFVIDKFPISRPNLTFSTLTVSNMSPEDSSIYLCSVEQALAKNIQYFGAGTRLSVL.

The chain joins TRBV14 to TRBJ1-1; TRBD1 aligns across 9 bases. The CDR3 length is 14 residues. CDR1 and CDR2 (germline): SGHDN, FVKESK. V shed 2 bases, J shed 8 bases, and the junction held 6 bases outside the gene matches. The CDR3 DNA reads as TGTGCCAGCAGCCAATGGACAGGGGCCGCCGAAGCTTTCTTT. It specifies CASSQWTGAAEAFF.

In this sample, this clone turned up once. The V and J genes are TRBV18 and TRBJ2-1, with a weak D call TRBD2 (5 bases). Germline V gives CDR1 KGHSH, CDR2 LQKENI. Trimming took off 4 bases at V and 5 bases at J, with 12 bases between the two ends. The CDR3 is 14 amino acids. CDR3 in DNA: TGTGCCAGCTCACGGGATGACGGGAACAATGAGCAGTTCTTC. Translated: CASSRDDGNNEQFF.

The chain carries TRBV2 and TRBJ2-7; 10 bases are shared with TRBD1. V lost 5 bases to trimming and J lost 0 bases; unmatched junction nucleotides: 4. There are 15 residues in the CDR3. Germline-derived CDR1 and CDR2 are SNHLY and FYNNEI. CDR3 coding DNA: TGTGCCAGCAGTACCGGACAGGGGGGCTCCTACGAGCAGTACTTC. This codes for CASSTGQGGSYEQYF.

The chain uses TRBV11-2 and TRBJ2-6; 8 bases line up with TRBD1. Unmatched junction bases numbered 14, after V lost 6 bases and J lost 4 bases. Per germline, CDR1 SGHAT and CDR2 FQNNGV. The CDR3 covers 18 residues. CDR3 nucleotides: TGTGCCAGCAGGCAGGGGGCCTCCCCTATGACCGGGGCCAACGTCCTGACTTTC. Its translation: CASRQGASPMTGANVLTF.

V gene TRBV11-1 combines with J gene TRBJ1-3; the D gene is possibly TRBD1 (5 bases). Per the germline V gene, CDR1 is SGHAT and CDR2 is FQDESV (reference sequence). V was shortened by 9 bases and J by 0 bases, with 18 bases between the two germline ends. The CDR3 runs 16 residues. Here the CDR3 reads CASGARGRNSGNTIYF. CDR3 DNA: TGTGCCAGTGGGGCCCGCGGCAGAAACTCTGGAAACACCATATATTTT.

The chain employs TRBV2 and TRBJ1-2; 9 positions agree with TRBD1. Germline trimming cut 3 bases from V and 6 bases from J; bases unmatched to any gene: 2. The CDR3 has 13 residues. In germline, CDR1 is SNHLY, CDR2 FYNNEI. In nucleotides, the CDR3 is TGTGCCAGCAGTGACGGACAGGGGAATGGCTACACCTTC. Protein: CASSDGQGNGYTF.

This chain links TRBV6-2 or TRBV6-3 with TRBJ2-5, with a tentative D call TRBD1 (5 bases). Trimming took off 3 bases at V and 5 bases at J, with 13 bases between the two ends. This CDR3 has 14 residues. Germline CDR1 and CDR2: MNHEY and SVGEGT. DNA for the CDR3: TGTGCCAGCAGTTATCTTAGGGGAAGGGAGACCCAGTACTTC. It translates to CASSYLRGRETQYF.

The CDR3 protein is CASSQGQPLMNTEAFF. The CDR3 DNA sequence: TGTGCCAGCAGCCAGGGACAGCCACTTATGAACACTGAAGCTTTCTTT. The J gene is TRBJ1-1, the V gene TRBV5-8; TRBD1 agrees at 7 bases. The germline gives CDR1 SGHTS, CDR2 YDEGEE. The CDR3 length is 16 residues. V was clipped by 4 bases and J by 0 bases; unmatched bases: 9. The variable domain in full, completed from reference TRBV5-8 and TRBJ1-1, reads EAGVTQSPTHLIKTRGQQATLRCSPISGHTSVYWYQQALGLGLQFLLWYDEGEERNRGNFPPRFSGRQFPNYSSELNVNALELEDSALYLCASSQGQPLMNTEAFFGQGTRLTVV.

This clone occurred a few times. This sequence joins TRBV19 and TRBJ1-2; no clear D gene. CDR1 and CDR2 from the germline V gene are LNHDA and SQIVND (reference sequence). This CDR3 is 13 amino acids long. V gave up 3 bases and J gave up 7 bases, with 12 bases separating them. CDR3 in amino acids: CASSIGTTGGYTF. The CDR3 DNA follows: TGTGCCAGTAGTATCGGAACTACGGGTGGCTACACCTTC.

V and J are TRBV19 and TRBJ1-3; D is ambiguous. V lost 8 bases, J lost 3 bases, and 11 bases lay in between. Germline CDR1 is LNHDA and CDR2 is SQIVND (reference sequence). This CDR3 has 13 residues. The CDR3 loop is CASLPVGGNTIYF. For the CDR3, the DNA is TGTGCCAGTTTACCGGTTGGTGGAAACACCATATATTTT.

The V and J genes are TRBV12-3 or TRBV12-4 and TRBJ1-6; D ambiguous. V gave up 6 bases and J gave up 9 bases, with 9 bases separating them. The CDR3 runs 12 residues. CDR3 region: CASSSSVSPLHF. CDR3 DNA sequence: TGTGCCAGCAGCTCCTCGGTTTCACCCCTCCACTTT.

CDR3 amino acids: CASSFGTSAIGEQYF. CDR3 DNA sequence: TGTGCCAGCAGCTTCGGGACTAGCGCGATCGGGGAGCAGTACTTC. The chain has TRBV5-6 and TRBJ2-7; 10 bases align to TRBD2. Germline lookup yields CDR1 SGHDT and CDR2 YYEEEE. The J segment lost 7 bases and the V segment lost 2 bases, leaving 9 bases of the junction unmatched. The length of the CDR3 is 15 residues.

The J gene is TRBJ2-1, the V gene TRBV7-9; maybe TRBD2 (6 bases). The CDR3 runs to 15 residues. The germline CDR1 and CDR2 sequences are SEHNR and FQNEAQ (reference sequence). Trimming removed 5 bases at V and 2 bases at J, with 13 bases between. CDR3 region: CASSQIADPYNEQFF. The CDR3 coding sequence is TGTGCCAGCAGCCAGATAGCGGATCCCTACAATGAGCAGTTCTTC.

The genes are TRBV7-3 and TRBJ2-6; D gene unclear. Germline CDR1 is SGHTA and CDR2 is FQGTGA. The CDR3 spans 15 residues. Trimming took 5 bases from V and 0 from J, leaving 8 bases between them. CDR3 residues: CASSRSSSGANVLTF. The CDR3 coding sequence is TGTGCCAGCAGCCGGAGCTCCTCTGGGGCCAACGTCCTGACTTTC.

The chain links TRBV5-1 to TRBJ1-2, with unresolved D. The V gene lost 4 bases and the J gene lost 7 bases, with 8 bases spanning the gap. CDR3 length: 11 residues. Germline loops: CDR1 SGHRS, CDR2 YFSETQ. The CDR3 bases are TGCGCCAGCAGCCTGGGTATTGGCTACACCTTC. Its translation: CASSLGIGYTF.

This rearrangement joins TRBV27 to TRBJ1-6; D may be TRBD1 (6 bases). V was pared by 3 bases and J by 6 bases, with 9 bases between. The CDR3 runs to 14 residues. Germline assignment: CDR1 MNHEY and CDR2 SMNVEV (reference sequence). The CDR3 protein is CASSLTGGNSPLHF. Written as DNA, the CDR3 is TGTGCCAGCAGTTTGACAGGCGGTAATTCACCCCTCCACTTT.